Each of the 27 T cell receptor beta chains below was sequenced from the same sample in a study of shared clonotypes between healthy human individuals. Clones were read by immunoSEQ multiplex PCR, and TCRdb kept only the in-frame ones, dropping some. The table includes around 2.1 million clones, around 95% detected once. The sample consisted of naive CD4+ T cells sorted from blood. Indicated subset: CD45RA+ positively selected. The origin of the receptors is a man aged 18 to 29 in good health.

This chain connects TRBV7-2 to TRBJ1-4; D call uncertain. Germline V gene data show CDR1 as SGHTA and CDR2 as FQGNSA. The CDR3 has 16 residues. Trimming pared 1 base from V and 3 bases from J, leaving 12 bases between. The CDR3 region is CASSLVIGLANEKLFF. The CDR3 coding sequence is TGTGCCAGCAGCTTAGTTATCGGGTTGGCTAATGAAAAACTGTTTTTT.

The CDR3 region is CASRRQTNSNQPQHF. The CDR3 bases are TGTGCCAGTAGGCGCCAGACAAATAGCAATCAGCCCCAGCATTTT. The chain links TRBV19 to TRBJ1-5; D unclear. CDR1 is LNHDA and CDR2 is SQIVND in the germline V gene (reference sequence). There are 15 residues in the CDR3. V was clipped by 6 bases and J by 0 bases, with 12 bases between them.

V usage is TRBV28 and J usage is TRBJ1-1; perhaps TRBD1 as D (5 bases). Germline V lookup: CDR1 MDHEN, CDR2 SYDVKM. The V end was cut by 2 bases, the J end by 4 bases, with 8 bases between. This CDR3 is built from 13 residues. The CDR3 bases are TGTGCCAGCAGTTTAAACCAGGGCACTGAAGCTTTCTTT. It codes for CASSLNQGTEAFF.

This clone has a single count. In nucleotides, the CDR3 is TGCGCCAGCAGTTGGGGACCCGGGGACACCGGGGAGCTGTTTTTT. Amino acids: CASSWGPGDTGELFF. The V and J genes are TRBV5-1 and TRBJ2-2; tentatively, D is TRBD1 or TRBD2 (5 bases each). This CDR3 has 15 residues. The germline V gene has CDR1 SGHRS and CDR2 YFSETQ. Trimming removed 5 bases from V and 3 bases from J, with 14 bases in between.

J is TRBJ2-5 and V is TRBV7-3, with unresolved D. Germline loops: CDR1 SGHTA, CDR2 FQGTGA. The CDR3 has 12 residues. The V gene lost 2 bases and the J gene lost 0 bases, with 1 base spanning the gap. The chain's CDR3 is CASSLYQETQYF. CDR3 nucleotides: TGTGCCAGCAGCTTATACCAAGAGACCCAGTACTTC.

This clone is a singleton in its sample. The rearrangement joins TRBV6-1 to TRBJ1-4; D perhaps matches TRBD1 (6 bases). The CDR3 sequence is 14 residues long. V lost 2 bases and J 10 bases, leaving 14 bases between the germline ends. Per germline, CDR1 MNHNS and CDR2 SASEGT. The CDR3 region is CASSERLDRAKLFF. As DNA, the CDR3 is TGTGCCAGCAGTGAACGTTTGGACAGAGCAAAACTGTTTTTT.

The table lists this clone with a count of one. The genes are TRBV5-8 and TRBJ2-5; 8 bases line up with TRBD1. Germline V gene lookup returns CDR1 SGHTS and CDR2 YDEGEE. With 2 bases clipped from V and 5 bases from J, the junction kept 5 bases outside the gene matches. CDR3 length: 14 amino acids. The CDR3 bases are TGTGCCAGCAGCTTTGGACAGGGTCGGGAGACCCAGTACTTC. Translation gives CASSFGQGRETQYF.

V gene TRBV2 combines with J gene TRBJ1-5; 7 bases map to TRBD1. Germline V gives CDR1 SNHLY, CDR2 FYNNEI. V lost 2 bases and J lost 5; bases outside the gene matches: 6. The CDR3 runs 15 residues. CDR3 in DNA: TGTGCCAGCAGTGAAACGGCAGGGGGGGATCAGCCCCAGCATTTT. It codes for CASSETAGGDQPQHF.

The V call is TRBV21-1, the J call TRBJ1-4. TRBV21-1 is a pseudogene segment. CDR3 length: 14 residues. The CDR3 loop reads CASGTRGANEKLFF. The CDR3 DNA reads TGTGCCAGCGGGACGAGGGGGGCTAATGAAAAACTGTTTTTT.

V and J are TRBV2 and TRBJ2-5; D gene ambiguous. Germline lookup yields CDR1 SNHLY and CDR2 FYNNEI. The length of the CDR3 is 16 residues. The V end lost 1 base, the J end lost 1 base, and 13 bases lay between the germline ends. The CDR3 DNA follows: TGTGCCAGCAGTGAAGTCGAGTGGGCTTCCCAAGAGACCCAGTACTTC. This sequence encodes CASSEVEWASQETQYF.

This chain links TRBV4-3 with TRBJ2-2; D is unresolved. Trimming removed 3 bases from V and 5 bases from J, with 13 bases in between. Germline V CDR1 and CDR2: LGHNA, YSLEER. CDR3 length: 15 residues. Here the CDR3 DNA reads TGCGCCAGCAGCCAGTTAAGAGCCCTGACCGGGGAGCTGTTTTTT. It translates to CASSQLRALTGELFF.

This chain connects TRBV9 to TRBJ1-4; a weak D match, TRBD1 (5 bases). The germline V and J ends were trimmed by 4 bases and 6 bases, with 13 bases remaining between them. Germline CDR1 SGDLS, CDR2 YYNGEE. This CDR3 comprises 14 residues. The CDR3 is CASSQRGVDEKLFF. CDR3 sequence (DNA): TGTGCCAGCAGCCAAAGGGGCGTGGATGAAAAACTGTTTTTT.

The CDR3 bases are TGTGCCAGCAGTTTGACAGGTACAGATGGCGAGCCCCAGCATTTT. This sequence encodes CASSLTGTDGEPQHF. The rearrangement links TRBV27 to TRBJ1-5; weak D call: TRBD1 (6 bases). The V and J ends lost 3 bases and 8 bases respectively, with 17 bases between them. This CDR3 has 15 residues. Germline CDR1 and CDR2: MNHEY and SMNVEV (reference sequence).

The rearrangement joins TRBV30 to TRBJ2-3, with 11 bases identical to TRBD2. The CDR3 totals 17 residues. Germline trimming cut 0 bases from V and 2 bases from J; bases unmatched to any gene: 7. Germline CDR1 is GTSNPN and CDR2 is SVGIG (reference sequence). This CDR3 is CAWSVALAGGTTDTQYF. The CDR3 nucleotides read TGTGCCTGGAGTGTAGCGCTAGCGGGGGGCACCACAGATACGCAGTATTTT.

V is TRBV11-2 and J is TRBJ1-6; D call uncertain. CDR1 and CDR2 (germline): SGHAT, FQNNGV. The CDR3 runs to 15 residues. V lost 5 bases and J 4 bases, leaving 12 bases between the germline ends. In nucleotides, the CDR3 is TGTGCCAGCAGCCTACTAGGCCAGTATAATTCACCCCTCCACTTT. It encodes CASSLLGQYNSPLHF.

J is TRBJ1-1 and V is TRBV5-1; tentative D call: TRBD1 (5 bases). CDR1 and CDR2 (germline): SGHRS, YFSETQ. The CDR3 sequence is 14 residues long. The V and J ends lost 2 bases and 3 bases respectively, with 11 bases between them. CDR3 sequence: CASSLGDGDTEAFF. The CDR3 region has the DNA TGCGCCAGCAGCTTAGGGGACGGGGACACTGAAGCTTTCTTT. Drawing the rest from reference TRBV5-1 and TRBJ1-1, the complete variable domain is KAGVTQTPRYLIKTRGQQVTLSCSPISGHRSVSWYQQTPGQGLQFLFEYFSETQRNKGNFPGRFSGRQFSNSRSEMNVSTLELGDSALYLCASSLGDGDTEAFFGQGTRLTVV.

The chain recombines TRBV7-9 with TRBJ2-2; D possibly corresponds to TRBD1 (6 bases). This CDR3 region has 14 residues. Germline lookup yields CDR1 SEHNR and CDR2 FQNEAQ (reference sequence). V lost 11 bases to trimming and J lost 1 base, with 14 bases between them. The DNA of the CDR3 is TGTGCCGGTCGACCGACAGGGAACACCGGGGAGCTGTTTTTT. Translated: CAGRPTGNTGELFF.

The CDR3 loop is CASSLVGQLEAFF. CDR3 in DNA: TGTGCCAGCAGCTTAGTGGGACAGCTTGAAGCTTTCTTT. The chain couples TRBV11-2 to TRBJ1-1; TRBD1 agrees at 7 bases. Germline V gene lookup returns CDR1 SGHAT and CDR2 FQNNGV. The CDR3 is made up of 13 amino acids. V shed 1 base and J 7 bases; nucleotides not matched to a gene: 3.

The genes are TRBV7-8 and TRBJ1-6; the D is unclear. Germline CDR1 reads SGHVS; CDR2 reads FQNEAQ. The CDR3 is 14 residues long. V was pared by 3 bases and J by 7 bases, with 10 bases between. The DNA of the CDR3 is TGTGCCAGCAGCTTTTCCGGGTTAAATTCACCCCTCCACTTT. As protein: CASSFSGLNSPLHF. The variable domain in full, completed from reference TRBV7-8 and TRBJ1-6, reads GAGVSQSPRYKVAKRGQDVALRCDPISGHVSLFWYQQALGQGPEFLTYFQNEAQLDKSGLPSDRFFAERPEGSVSTLKIQRTQQEDSAVYLCASSFSGLNSPLHFGNGTRLTVT.

The chain combines TRBV7-3 with TRBJ2-1, with 7 nucleotides matching TRBD1. The germline CDR1 and CDR2 sequences are SGHTA and FQGTGA. V trimming: 3 bases; J trimming: 4 bases; junction bases outside the gene matches: 12. The CDR3 contains 17 residues. CDR3 in DNA: TGTGCCAGCAGCTTTGATCCCGGGACAGCGACGTACAATGAGCAGTTCTTC. Translating gives CASSFDPGTATYNEQFF.

The chain employs TRBV28 and TRBJ2-3; 12 bases match TRBD2. Germline V lookup: CDR1 MDHEN, CDR2 SYDVKM. The CDR3 consists of 21 residues. The V and J ends lost 5 bases and 4 bases, in that order; junction bases with no gene match: 22. CDR3 loop: CASSRLIKVASGGAGADTQYF. CDR3 DNA: TGTGCCAGCAGTCGACTCATCAAGGTCGCTAGCGGGGGGGCCGGGGCAGATACGCAGTATTTT.

This chain joins TRBV4-2 and TRBJ1-5, with a tentative D call TRBD1 (5 bases). CDR3 length equals 16 residues. Trimming stripped 1 base from V and 3 bases from J, with 13 bases between. Looked up from germline, CDR1 is LGHNA and CDR2 is YNFKEQ. The CDR3 protein is CASSQVGDSTNQPQHF. The DNA of the CDR3 is TGTGCCAGCAGCCAAGTCGGAGACAGCACCAATCAGCCCCAGCATTTT.

This chain links TRBV28 with TRBJ1-1, with a possible D match to TRBD1 (5 bases). Germline assignment: CDR1 MDHEN and CDR2 SYDVKM. The length of the CDR3 is 14 residues. The V and J ends lost 5 bases and 3 bases respectively, with 13 bases between them. The CDR3 region is CASSVGGRYTEAFF. CDR3 coding DNA: TGTGCCAGCAGTGTGGGGGGGAGGTACACTGAAGCTTTCTTT.

This chain's CDR3 is CASSPGGTPRGETQYF. CDR3 coding DNA: TGTGCCAGCAGCCCTGGAGGGACCCCGAGAGGAGAGACCCAGTACTTC. The rearrangement joins TRBV5-4 to TRBJ2-5; maybe TRBD2 (6 bases). The CDR3 covers 16 residues. Trimming stripped 4 bases from V and 4 bases from J, with 20 bases between. Germline V gene lookup returns CDR1 SGHNT and CDR2 YYREEE (reference sequence).

J is TRBJ2-5 and V is TRBV19; 7 bases align to TRBD1. With 1 base clipped from V and 4 bases from J, the junction kept 6 bases outside the gene matches. Germline CDR1 reads LNHDA; CDR2 reads SQIVND (reference sequence). The CDR3 sequence is 15 residues long. In nucleotides, the CDR3 is TGTGCCAGTAGTATAGCCCCACAGGGGCTAGAGACCCAGTACTTC. Translated: CASSIAPQGLETQYF.

A note on this clone: Other DNA sequences in this specimen translate into the identical CDR3. The chain recombines TRBV9 with TRBJ2-3; 12 nucleotides agree with TRBD1. In germline, CDR1 is SGDLS, CDR2 YYNGEE. J lost 0 bases, V lost 4 bases, and 3 bases had no gene match. The CDR3 is made up of 16 amino acids. CDR3 loop: CASSLGQGASTDTQYF. CDR3 DNA sequence: TGTGCCAGCAGCTTGGGACAGGGGGCTAGCACAGATACGCAGTATTTT.

The chain combines TRBV12-5 with TRBJ1-1, with D uncertain. In germline, CDR1 is LGHNT, CDR2 FRNRAP. Trimming took 0 bases from V and 4 from J, leaving 9 bases between them. There are 14 residues in the CDR3. CDR3 sequence (DNA): TGTGCTAGTGGTTTGGTACGCGGTTCCACTGAAGCTTTCTTT. Its protein is CASGLVRGSTEAFF. The full variable domain, with the rest looked up from reference TRBV12-5 and TRBJ1-1, is DARVTQTPRHKVTEMGQEVTMRCQPILGHNTVFWYRQTMMQGLELLAYFRNRAPLDDSGMPKDRFSAEMPDATLATLKIQPSEPRDSAVYFCASGLVRGSTEAFFGQGTRLTVV.